Detailed here is one T cell receptor (beta chain). What it recognizes is unknown. The protocol was immunoSEQ multiplex PCR, while the TCRdb copy is restricted to in-frame clones and leaves out a portion. Of roughly 84,000 clones in the sample, approximately 90% are singletons; the top ten hold around 2.1%. The data are from a study of cytomegalovirus exposure and HLA in healthy donors. Study results and caveats: Many donors carried some public TCRs, although rarity characterized most TCR sequences. CMV antigen specificity of three CMV-associated chains was confirmed in vitro. Reports credit the classifier with highly specific, highly sensitive diagnosis of cytomegalovirus status.

This receptor was obtained from a man aged 25 to 40 in good health and CMV-seronegative. Input material: PBMCs.

CDR3 sequence (DNA): TGTGCCAGCAGCTTGGCTCACAGAAACTATGGCTACACCTTC. This sequence encodes CASSLAHRNYGYTF. The V call is TRBV5-8, the J call TRBJ1-2; D ambiguous. CDR1 and CDR2 (germline): SGHTS, YDEGEE. The V end was cut by 0 bases, the J end by 2 bases, with 8 bases between. The length of the CDR3 is 14 residues.